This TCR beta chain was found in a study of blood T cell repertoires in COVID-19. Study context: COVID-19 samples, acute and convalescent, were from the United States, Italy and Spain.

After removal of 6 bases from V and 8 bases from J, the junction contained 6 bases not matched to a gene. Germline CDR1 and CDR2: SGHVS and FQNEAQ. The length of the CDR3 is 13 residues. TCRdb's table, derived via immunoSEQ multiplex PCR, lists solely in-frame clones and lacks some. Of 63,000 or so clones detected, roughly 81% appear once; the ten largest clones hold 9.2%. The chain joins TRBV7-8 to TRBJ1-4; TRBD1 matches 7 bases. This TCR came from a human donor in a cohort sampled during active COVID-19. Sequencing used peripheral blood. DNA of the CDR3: TGTGCCAGCAGTGGGGACAGTCGGGAAAAACTGTTTTTT. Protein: CASSGDSREKLFF.